Presented here are 27 T cell receptor beta chains from one specimen sequenced in a study of OX40 agonist ivuxolimab in advanced cancers. Receptor libraries were prepared by the immunoSEQ multiplex PCR assay. Not all clones reach the TCRdb copy of this immuneACCESS table, which keeps in-frame sequences only. Checked studies attribute under half of the gap to unresolved V genes and leave the rest unexplained. In this sample the table shows approximately 69,000 clones, approximately 83% of which occur a single time. The top ten clonotypes cover approximately 0.73% of the sample. The starting material was CD4+ or CD8+ T cells sorted from blood, obtained in a trial of the OX40 agonist ivuxolimab. These receptors were obtained from an adult with an advanced solid tumor such as melanoma, head and neck, liver or kidney cancer.

With regard to this clone: The same CDR3 arises from other DNA sequences in this sample as well. The CDR3 bases are TGCAGCGTTGAAGGGGCAAACACTGAAGCTTTCTTT. Translating it yields CSVEGANTEAFF. The rearrangement joins TRBV29-1 to TRBJ1-1; D unresolved. V lost 1 base and J lost 2, with 5 bases in between. CDR3 size: 12 residues. Germline CDR1 reads SQVTM; CDR2 reads ANQGSEA.

The chain joins TRBV5-1 to TRBJ2-1, with 8 nucleotides matching TRBD1. CDR3 length equals 13 residues. Germline CDR1 is SGHRS and CDR2 is YFSETQ. V gave up 7 bases and J gave up 6 bases; unmatched junction bases: 6. The CDR3 spells CASGWTGPNEQFF. The CDR3 DNA is TGCGCCAGCGGCTGGACAGGGCCCAATGAGCAGTTCTTC.

This CDR3 is CSVDKASYNEQFF. DNA for the CDR3: TGCAGCGTTGACAAAGCGTCCTACAATGAGCAGTTCTTC. The chain recombines TRBV29-1 with TRBJ2-1; D is uncertain. Germline lookup yields CDR1 SQVTM and CDR2 ANQGSEA. The CDR3 covers 13 residues. V lost 3 bases and J lost 1, with 7 bases in between.

The rearrangement links TRBV19 to TRBJ2-5; TRBD2 agrees at 7 bases. The CDR3 sequence is 16 residues long. Germline trimming cut 8 bases from V and 1 base from J; bases unmatched to any gene: 13. CDR1 and CDR2 (germline): LNHDA, SQIVND (reference sequence). CDR3 DNA sequence: TGTGCCAGTCCGGCTAGCGGCAGCAGAACCCAAGAGACCCAGTACTTC. As protein: CASPASGSRTQETQYF.

The rearrangement links TRBV7-6 to TRBJ2-1; 8 positions match TRBD2. The V gene end was trimmed by 5 bases and the J gene end by 8 bases; junction bases not matched to a gene: 11. This CDR3 region has 15 residues. The germline V gene encodes CDR1 SGHVS and CDR2 FNYEAQ. CDR3 sequence (DNA): TGTGCCAGCAGCCCAATAGCGGGGAGGGGCGATGAGCAGTTCTTC. Its translation is CASSPIAGRGDEQFF.

The rearrangement uses TRBV18 and TRBJ2-7; 10 nucleotides align to TRBD2. The V and J ends lost 3 bases and 7 bases, in that order; junction bases with no gene match: 9. The CDR3 has 15 residues. Germline lookup yields CDR1 KGHSH and CDR2 LQKENI. CDR3 bases: TGTGCCAGCTCACCGGATAGCGGGAGGACAAGGGAGCAGTACTTC. Protein product: CASSPDSGRTREQYF.

This clone came up a few times. A junction end diverges from the germline sequence, so it may reflect a read error. The V gene is TRBV4-1, the J gene TRBJ1-1; the D gene is possibly TRBD1 (5 bases). CDR3 length equals 13 residues. The V gene's germline CDR1 is MGHRA and CDR2 YSYEKL. In DNA form, the CDR3 reads TGCGCCAGCAGCCAAACCCGGGACGAAATGGGTAGATTT. It codes for CASSQTRDEMGRF.

The V and J genes are TRBV5-5 and TRBJ1-1, with TRBD1 as a possible D gene (6 bases). This CDR3 has 15 amino acids. Trimming pared 3 bases from V and 0 bases from J, leaving 12 bases between. In germline, CDR1 is SGHKS, CDR2 YYEKEE (reference sequence). For the CDR3, the DNA is TGTGCCAGCAGCTGGAGCCAGGGGATGAACACTGAAGCTTTCTTT. This gives the protein CASSWSQGMNTEAFF.

The chain uses TRBV11-2 and TRBJ1-1, with D uncertain. CDR1 is SGHAT, CDR2 FQNNGV, per germline. The V end was cut by 5 bases, the J end by 3 bases, with 13 bases between. CDR3 length: 14 amino acids. CDR3 residues: CASSLGVSDTEAFF. Here the CDR3 DNA reads TGTGCCAGCAGCCTCGGGGTTTCAGACACTGAAGCTTTCTTT.

This chain connects TRBV6-5 to TRBJ1-2; no clear D. The CDR3 length is 14 residues. The V end was cut by 0 bases, the J end by 4 bases, with 9 bases between. Looked up from germline, CDR1 is MNHEY and CDR2 is SVGAGI. CDR3 bases: TGTGCCAGCAGTTACTCACCGGGTGCCTATGGCTACACCTTC. It encodes CASSYSPGAYGYTF.

This chain links TRBV6-1 with TRBJ2-7; D call uncertain. This CDR3 contains 16 residues. Trimming shortened V by 1 base and J by 0 bases, and 13 bases separated the two germline ends. Germline CDR1 and CDR2: MNHNS and SASEGT. The CDR3, as DNA: TGTGCCAGCAGTGAAGGTGTTGTCCGGAGCTCCTACGAGCAGTACTTC. It encodes CASSEGVVRSSYEQYF.

This clone showed up just once. The chain is built from TRBV29-1 and TRBJ2-1; TRBD1 is a possible D gene (6 bases). Germline V gene sequence: CDR1 SQVTM, CDR2 ANQGSEA. The CDR3 totals 16 residues. V dropped 4 bases and J dropped 3 bases, with 19 bases sitting between them. The CDR3 protein is CSVAASGGGFYNEQFF. In DNA, the CDR3 is TGCAGCGTTGCCGCTTCGGGTGGGGGCTTCTACAATGAGCAGTTCTTC.

This chain joins TRBV11-2 and TRBJ2-7; D unresolved. There are 11 residues in the CDR3. Trimming left V 6 bases short and J 1 base short, with 4 bases between. Germline V gene sequence: CDR1 SGHAT, CDR2 FQNNGV. The CDR3 sequence is CASSQSYEQYF. CDR3 DNA: TGTGCCAGCAGTCAGTCCTACGAGCAGTACTTC.

This clone was counted between two and nine times. This same CDR3 is encoded by further DNA sequences in the sample. The V and J genes are TRBV9 and TRBJ1-1; D gene ambiguous. Looked up from germline, CDR1 is SGDLS and CDR2 is YYNGEE. V was clipped by 0 bases and J by 1 base, with 4 bases between them. This CDR3 spans 13 amino acids. The CDR3 loop is CASSVVTNTEAFF. Here the CDR3 DNA reads TGTGCCAGCAGCGTAGTAACGAACACTGAAGCTTTCTTT.

V usage is TRBV5-1 and J usage is TRBJ2-7; D is uncertain. V was pared by 2 bases and J by 4 bases, with 13 bases between. Germline V gene sequence: CDR1 SGHRS, CDR2 YFSETQ. The CDR3 extends over 14 amino acids. CDR3 bases: TGCGCCAGCAGCTTCGGTCAGCCCGGTTACGAGCAGTACTTC. Its protein is CASSFGQPGYEQYF.

The V call is TRBV9, the J call TRBJ2-2; D unresolved. Trimming removed 4 bases at V and 3 bases at J, with 1 base between. This CDR3 contains 11 residues. CDR1 and CDR2 (germline): SGDLS, YYNGEE. The CDR3 spells CASSYTGELFF. Written as DNA, the CDR3 is TGTGCCAGCAGCTACACCGGGGAGCTGTTTTTT.

The chain has TRBV23-1 and TRBJ1-5, with D possibly matching TRBD1 (5 bases). TRBV23-1 is classed as an ORF, of uncertain function. V lost 3 bases, J lost 1 base, and 28 bases lay in between. The CDR3 length is 21 residues. This CDR3 reads CASSHLADGRDLPESNQPQHF. For the CDR3, the DNA is TGCGCCAGCAGTCATCTGGCCGATGGCAGGGATCTACCTGAGAGCAATCAGCCCCAGCATTTT.

The chain joins TRBV7-8 to TRBJ2-5, with D maybe TRBD2 (6 bases). This CDR3 has 16 amino acids. V lost 2 bases and J 4 bases, leaving 17 bases between the germline ends. The germline gives CDR1 SGHVS, CDR2 FQNEAQ. CDR3 bases: TGTGCCAGCAGCTTAACCGCCTTGGGGGGACGAGAGACCCAGTACTTC. This encodes CASSLTALGGRETQYF.

In DNA form, the CDR3 reads TGTGCCAGCAGCGTGACAGGGAATCGCCTAGCCACTGAAGCTTTCTTT. Translating gives CASSVTGNRLATEAFF. The chain joins TRBV9 to TRBJ1-1; TRBD1 matches 7 bases. The germline gives CDR1 SGDLS, CDR2 YYNGEE. This CDR3 comprises 16 residues. Trimming removed 2 bases from V and 4 bases from J; junction bases left unmatched: 11. The full variable domain, its missing parts supplied by reference TRBV9 and TRBJ1-1, is DSGVTQTPKHLITATGQRVTLRCSPRSGDLSVYWYQQSLDQGLQFLIQYYNGEERAKGNILERFSAQQFPDLHSELNLSSLELGDSALYFCASSVTGNRLATEAFFGQGTRLTVV.

The chain joins TRBV7-9 to TRBJ2-5; D ambiguous. Trimming took off 1 base at V and 3 bases at J, with 9 bases between the two ends. This CDR3 has 14 residues. Per the germline V gene, CDR1 is SEHNR and CDR2 is FQNEAQ (reference sequence). CDR3: CASSLGRGEETQYF. CDR3 bases: TGTGCCAGCAGCTTAGGACGTGGGGAAGAGACCCAGTACTTC.

This chain connects TRBV4-1 to TRBJ2-7, with 12 bases identical to TRBD2. Germline V lookup: CDR1 MGHRA, CDR2 YSYEKL. Trimming at V came to 0 bases and at J to 6 bases, leaving 9 bases not matched to a gene. CDR3 length: 17 residues. The CDR3 DNA reads TGCGCCAGCAGCCAAGACCCCCGGTCTAGCGGGAGGGGCGAGCAGTACTTC. This translates into CASSQDPRSSGRGEQYF.

The chain joins TRBV7-2 to TRBJ2-5; D is undetermined. V gave up 2 bases and J gave up 5 bases, with 12 bases separating them. The CDR3 is 14 residues long. Germline V gene lookup returns CDR1 SGHTA and CDR2 FQGNSA. CDR3 DNA: TGTGCCAGCAGCTTACGTGAGAGTGACGAGACCCAGTACTTC. This codes for CASSLRESDETQYF.

CDR3 protein: CASSPRQGTYNEQFF. In DNA form, the CDR3 reads TGTGCCAGCAGCCCGAGACAGGGGACCTACAATGAGCAGTTCTTC. The chain has TRBV7-7 and TRBJ2-1; 8 bases line up with TRBD1. CDR1 and CDR2 (germline): SSHAT, FNYEAQ (reference sequence). V dropped 5 bases and J dropped 2; count of bases not matched to a gene: 5. The CDR3 has 15 residues.

The chain recombines TRBV7-2 with TRBJ2-7, with 8 bases identical to TRBD2. The germline CDR1 and CDR2 sequences are SGHTA and FQGNSA. The CDR3 has 15 residues. The V and J ends lost 4 bases and 5 bases, in that order; junction bases with no gene match: 10. CDR3 region: CASSYTGTRADEQYF. CDR3 DNA sequence: TGTGCCAGCAGCTACACCGGGACTAGAGCTGACGAGCAGTACTTC.

The chain links TRBV20-1 to TRBJ2-7; D unresolved. The ends were cut back, 5 bases at V and 4 bases at J, with 9 bases in the middle. CDR1 DFQATT and CDR2 SNEGSKA come from the germline V gene (reference sequence). This CDR3 spans 11 amino acids. The CDR3 protein is CSAFERYEQYF. The CDR3 DNA reads TGCAGTGCTTTCGAACGATACGAGCAGTACTTC.

The rearrangement uses TRBV5-4 and TRBJ1-1; D is unresolved. The ends were cut back, 0 bases at V and 0 bases at J, with 6 bases in the middle. Germline CDR1 SGHNT, CDR2 YYREEE (reference sequence). The length of the CDR3 is 14 residues. CDR3 nucleotide sequence: TGTGCCAGCAGCTTGGGAGGACTGAACACTGAAGCTTTCTTT. It is translated as CASSLGGLNTEAFF.

V is TRBV19 and J is TRBJ1-2; TRBD1 aligns across 9 bases. V was pared by 5 bases and J by 8 bases, with 15 bases of the junction left unmatched. CDR1 and CDR2 (germline): LNHDA, SQIVND (reference sequence). This CDR3 contains 16 residues. The CDR3 region has the DNA TGTGCCAGTAGTCCAACCGGGACAGGGACAATGGAAGGCTACACCTTC. Its translation: CASSPTGTGTMEGYTF.